This T cell receptor beta chain was captured in a study of T cell repertoires in cytomegalovirus infection. This clonotype was recorded a few times. No antigen is known for it. V dropped 4 bases and J dropped 6; count of bases not matched to a gene: 13. The CDR3 has 16 residues. MiXCR, run by TCRdb on the reads, gives a single entry per CDR3 protein. Here the sample spans approximately 470,000 distinct CDR3 sequences, 42% being singletons. The sequence came from a human donor in good health (CMV status not recorded). Some clones in this sample may be carry-over from other donors' samples. Here the sequenced sample was cultured PBMCs, taken from culture after CMV antigen stimulation. The chain uses TRBV12-3 or TRBV12-4 and TRBJ1-2, with 8 bases fitting TRBD1. CDR3 amino acids: CASSSPSGGLFHGYTF. The CDR3 DNA reads as TGTGCCAGCAGTTCGCCATCAGGGGGCTTATTCCATGGCTACACCTTC.